This entry lists 18 T cell receptor beta chains sequenced from one sample in a study of graft-versus-host responses after intestinal transplantation. Their recognized antigens are unknown. The method was immunoSEQ multiplex PCR; TCRdb's version includes in-frame clones alone and lacks a portion of them. The data hold under 100,000 clones, with about 95% observed a single time. The source was unstimulated CD4+ T cells sorted from spleen or lymph node cells, collected before transplant. Receptor source: a human donor who was the organ donor for an intestinal transplant.

The rearrangement uses TRBV4-3 and TRBJ1-5; D is unresolved. Trimming removed 0 bases at V and 2 bases at J, with 5 bases between. The CDR3 runs 14 residues. Germline CDR1 is LGHNA and CDR2 is YSLEER. The DNA for the CDR3 is TGCGCCAGCAGCCAAGAAGGAGGCAATCAGCCCCAGCATTTT. It codes for CASSQEGGNQPQHF.

The gene calls are TRBV4-1 and TRBJ1-4; TRBD1 matches at 8 bases. The CDR3 sequence is 16 residues long. Unmatched junction bases numbered 11, after V lost 5 bases and J lost 6 bases. Germline lookup yields CDR1 MGHRA and CDR2 YSYEKL. The CDR3 region has the DNA TGCGCCAGCAGCACTAATTCCGGGACAGGAGATGAAAAACTGTTTTTT. Translated, it gives CASSTNSGTGDEKLFF.

The CDR3 spells CASSLRAGGTGELFF. Here the CDR3 DNA reads TGTGCCAGCAGTTTGAGGGCAGGGGGCACCGGGGAGCTGTTTTTT. This chain joins TRBV27 and TRBJ2-2, with TRBD1 matching over 7 bases. V lost 3 bases and J lost 4; bases outside the gene matches: 5. The CDR3 sequence is 15 residues long. Germline V CDR1 and CDR2: MNHEY, SMNVEV (reference sequence).

The chain combines TRBV5-1 with TRBJ2-7, with TRBD2 identical over 15 bases. Germline values: CDR1 SGHRS, CDR2 YFSETQ. V trimming: 3 bases; J trimming: 0 bases; junction bases outside the gene matches: 4. The CDR3 has 17 residues. CDR3 in amino acids: CASSWGLAGGGSYEQYF. CDR3 DNA sequence: TGCGCCAGCAGCTGGGGACTAGCGGGGGGCGGCTCCTACGAGCAGTACTTC.

This clone came up a few times. The chain joins TRBV6-6 to TRBJ1-3; possibly TRBD1 for D (6 bases). The CDR3 runs 16 residues. The V end lost 0 bases, the J end lost 2 bases, and 11 bases lay between the germline ends. Germline-derived CDR1 and CDR2 are MNHNY and SVGAGI (reference sequence). The CDR3 nucleotides read TGTGCCAGCAGTTACTCGTACAGGGAGCCTGGAAACACCATATATTTT. Protein: CASSYSYREPGNTIYF.

The genes are TRBV5-4 and TRBJ2-2, with D unclear. The germline gives CDR1 SGHNT, CDR2 YYREEE (reference sequence). V was trimmed by 0 bases and J by 4 bases, leaving 10 bases between them. CDR3 length: 15 amino acids. The CDR3 bases are TGTGCCAGCAGCTTGGATAGGCAGCCCACCGGGGAGCTGTTTTTT. Residues: CASSLDRQPTGELFF. Using reference TRBV5-4 and TRBJ2-2 for the parts outside the CDR3, the full variable domain is ETGVTQSPTHLIKTRGQQVTLRCSSQSGHNTVSWYQQALGQGPQFIFQYYREEENGRGNFPPRFSGLQFPNYSSELNVNALELDDSALYLCASSLDRQPTGELFFGEGSRLTVL.

The table lists this clone with a count of one. J is TRBJ1-1 and V is TRBV5-1, with a weak D call TRBD1 (6 bases). Germline V lookup: CDR1 SGHRS, CDR2 YFSETQ. CDR3 size: 15 residues. Trimming pared 0 bases from V and 1 base from J, leaving 10 bases between. The CDR3 loop is CASSLDGGWNTEAFF. CDR3 DNA sequence: TGCGCCAGCAGCTTGGATGGGGGCTGGAACACTGAAGCTTTCTTT.

The chain has TRBV5-1 and TRBJ2-7; TRBD1 or TRBD2 may be the D gene (5 bases each). This CDR3 comprises 15 residues. Germline lookup yields CDR1 SGHRS and CDR2 YFSETQ. The V end lost 4 bases, the J end lost 0 bases, and 14 bases lay between the germline ends. The CDR3 reads CASSGRGDGSYEQYF. CDR3 sequence (DNA): TGCGCCAGCAGCGGGCGAGGGGACGGCTCCTACGAGCAGTACTTC.

The J gene is TRBJ2-7, the V gene TRBV18; 7 bases map to TRBD2. The V gene end was trimmed by 4 bases and the J gene end by 2 bases; junction bases not matched to a gene: 8. Germline loops: CDR1 KGHSH, CDR2 LQKENI. CDR3 size: 15 residues. The CDR3 bases are TGTGCCAGCTCACAATCGAGCGGGAATGCCTACGAGCAGTACTTC. Translation: CASSQSSGNAYEQYF.

This sequence joins TRBV6-1 and TRBJ1-5; 7 bases are shared with TRBD1. The CDR3 runs 13 residues. Trimming removed 5 bases from V and 8 bases from J; junction bases left unmatched: 6. Germline CDR1 MNHNS, CDR2 SASEGT. CDR3 nucleotide sequence: TGTGCCAGCAGTTTGGACAGGCAGGAGCCCCAGCATTTT. It codes for CASSLDRQEPQHF.

The chain uses TRBV6-6 and TRBJ1-1, with a tentative D call TRBD1 (5 bases). This CDR3 has 13 amino acids. The germline V gene has CDR1 MNHNY and CDR2 SVGAGI (reference sequence). The V end lost 2 bases, the J end lost 7 bases, and 11 bases lay between the germline ends. CDR3 nucleotides: TGTGCCAGCAGTTACGGCAGGGAATATGAAGCTTTCTTT. Translation gives CASSYGREYEAFF.

CDR3 nucleotides: TGTGCCAGCAGCCGGCGACAGGGGGTAAGGGCTGAAGCTTTCTTT. It is translated as CASSRRQGVRAEAFF. The chain joins TRBV6-5 to TRBJ1-1, with 9 bases fitting TRBD1. Trimming at V came to 6 bases and at J to 6 bases, leaving 11 bases not matched to a gene. Germline CDR1 reads MNHEY; CDR2 reads SVGAGI. The CDR3 spans 15 residues.

The J gene is TRBJ2-7, the V gene TRBV7-2; D possibly uses TRBD1 or TRBD2 (5 bases each). Germline loops: CDR1 SGHTA, CDR2 FQGNSA. V lost 4 bases to trimming and J lost 3 bases, with 13 bases between them. This CDR3 has 14 amino acids. CDR3 DNA: TGTGCCAGCAGCTCTAGGGACCCCATCTACGAGCAGTACTTC. Its protein is CASSSRDPIYEQYF.

V usage is TRBV10-3 and J usage is TRBJ2-5; TRBD2 might be the D (6 bases). Germline CDR1 reads ENHRY; CDR2 reads SYGVKD. The V and J ends lost 4 bases and 5 bases respectively, with 14 bases between them. There are 14 residues in the CDR3. CDR3 coding DNA: TGTGCCATCAGTGGCGGGATCCCGGGCGAGACCCAGTACTTC. Protein product: CAISGGIPGETQYF.

The chain uses TRBV4-1 and TRBJ2-7, with D uncertain. Trimming took 4 bases from V and 0 from J, leaving 4 bases between them. Germline V gene lookup returns CDR1 MGHRA and CDR2 YSYEKL. The CDR3 is 12 amino acids. The CDR3 nucleotides read TGCGCCAGCAGCCCGCCCTCCTACGAGCAGTACTTC. Amino acid sequence: CASSPPSYEQYF.

V and J are TRBV28 and TRBJ2-2; 9 bases map to TRBD1. J was trimmed by 6 bases and V by 3 bases; bases with no gene match: 5. Per the germline V gene, CDR1 is MDHEN and CDR2 is SYDVKM. The CDR3 extends over 15 amino acids. CDR3: CASSFRDRVAGELFF. Here the CDR3 DNA reads TGTGCCAGCAGTTTCCGGGACAGGGTGGCCGGGGAGCTGTTTTTT.

V and J are TRBV7-9 and TRBJ1-2, with 11 bases fitting TRBD1. The germline CDR1 and CDR2 sequences are SEHNR and FQNEAQ (reference sequence). J gave up 6 bases and V 0 bases, and 0 bases lay outside the gene matches. There are 14 residues in the CDR3. The CDR3 loop reads CASSLADRGHGYTF. The CDR3 nucleotides read TGTGCCAGCAGCTTAGCGGACAGGGGGCATGGCTACACCTTC.

The V gene is TRBV5-1, the J gene TRBJ1-4, with D hard to call. V lost 0 bases, J lost 0 bases, and 9 bases lay in between. Germline assignment: CDR1 SGHRS and CDR2 YFSETQ. This CDR3 region has 16 residues. Written as DNA, the CDR3 is TGCGCCAGCAGCTTGGTTTTAGGAGCAACTAATGAAAAACTGTTTTTT. Encoded protein: CASSLVLGATNEKLFF. Looking up the rest from reference TRBV5-1 and TRBJ1-4 gives the full variable domain: KAGVTQTPRYLIKTRGQQVTLSCSPISGHRSVSWYQQTPGQGLQFLFEYFSETQRNKGNFPGRFSGRQFSNSRSEMNVSTLELGDSALYLCASSLVLGATNEKLFFGSGTQLSVL.